One and the same sample provided the 31 T cell receptor beta chains below, sequenced in a study of cytomegalovirus exposure and HLA in healthy donors. The PCR was carried out with 60 Vbeta primers and 13 Jbeta primers. Only in-frame clones appear in the TCRdb table, and some are missing; sequencing was by immunoSEQ multiplex PCR. The sample lists 110,000 or so clones, around 77% occurring once. Sequencing used PBMCs. All receptors derive from a woman in her thirties in good health and CMV-seropositive.

The chain has TRBV19 and TRBJ1-4; D remains unclear. Germline CDR1 reads LNHDA; CDR2 reads SQIVND (reference sequence). V was pared by 3 bases and J by 7 bases, with 15 bases between. This CDR3 contains 15 residues. The CDR3 here is CASSMRLREREKLFF. CDR3 sequence (DNA): TGTGCCAGTAGTATGCGGTTGAGGGAGCGTGAAAAACTGTTTTTT.

The chain uses TRBV2 and TRBJ2-5, with D uncertain. The J call is in doubt because the DNA end fits TRBJ2-7 better. The germline gives CDR1 SNHLY, CDR2 FYNNEI. The CDR3 totals 13 residues. CDR3: CASRSQSSYEQYF. The CDR3 coding sequence is TGTGCCAGCCGGAGTCAGAGCTCCTACGAGCAGTACTTC.

The chain couples TRBV30 to TRBJ2-7; D ambiguous. V was cut by 2 bases and J by 7 bases, with 12 bases left in between. CDR3 size: 12 residues. Germline V gives CDR1 GTSNPN, CDR2 SVGIG (reference sequence). The CDR3 DNA reads as TGTGCCTGGAGTTTTGGCGGTCCTGAGCAGTACTTC. Translation: CAWSFGGPEQYF.

This chain links TRBV7-8 with TRBJ2-1; 9 bases are shared with TRBD2. Germline CDR1 reads SGHVS; CDR2 reads FQNEAQ. The CDR3 covers 15 residues. V gave up 2 bases and J gave up 5 bases; unmatched junction bases: 4. The CDR3 region is CASSLTAGGNNEQFF. The CDR3 DNA follows: TGTGCCAGCAGCTTAACAGCGGGAGGTAACAATGAGCAGTTCTTC.

The chain has TRBV4-1 and TRBJ2-7; the match to TRBD2 covers 9 bases. The CDR3 is 17 amino acids. Germline V lookup: CDR1 MGHRA, CDR2 YSYEKL. Unmatched junction bases numbered 7, after V lost 1 base and J lost 0 bases. The DNA of the CDR3 is TGCGCCAGCAGCCAAGTCGGGCTAGCGGGAAGCTCCTACGAGCAGTACTTC. This codes for CASSQVGLAGSSYEQYF.

The chain combines TRBV6-6 with TRBJ1-2, with 12 bases fitting TRBD1. Germline V lookup: CDR1 MNHNY, CDR2 SVGAGI (reference sequence). The CDR3 covers 15 residues. The V segment lost 5 bases and the J segment 3 bases; nucleotides outside the gene matches: 4. The CDR3 bases are TGTGCCAGCAGTACCAGGGACAGGGGGCACTATGGCTACACCTTC. It codes for CASSTRDRGHYGYTF.

The chain employs TRBV13 and TRBJ1-1; D perhaps matches TRBD1 (6 bases). This CDR3 region has 13 residues. V shed 5 bases and J shed 5 bases, with 12 bases lying between them. Germline V lookup: CDR1 PRHDT, CDR2 FYEKMQ (reference sequence). The CDR3 loop is CASSLKRGTEAFF. The CDR3 nucleotides read TGTGCCAGCAGCCTAAAAAGGGGGACTGAAGCTTTCTTT.

The chain uses TRBV2 and TRBJ1-5, with D unclear. V was clipped by 7 bases and J by 0 bases, with 10 bases between them. The CDR3 is 14 amino acids. Germline loops: CDR1 SNHLY, CDR2 FYNNEI. In DNA form, the CDR3 reads TGTGCCAGCAACCGGGGTGGTAGCAATCAGCCCCAGCATTTT. Its translation: CASNRGGSNQPQHF.

With regard to this clone: The identical CDR3 is also encoded by other nucleotide sequences in the sample. J is TRBJ1-1 and V is TRBV19; 10 nucleotides line up with TRBD1. This CDR3 is built from 13 residues. The germline gives CDR1 LNHDA, CDR2 SQIVND (reference sequence). Trimming at V came to 9 bases and at J to 4 bases, leaving 5 bases not matched to a gene. The CDR3 DNA reads TGTGCCAGCAGGGACAGGGGCTTCACTGAAGCTTTCTTT. It translates to CASRDRGFTEAFF.

This clone has a single count. The V gene is TRBV15, the J gene TRBJ2-7; the match to TRBD2 covers 7 bases. The CDR3 has 13 amino acids. V dropped 3 bases and J dropped 9; count of bases not matched to a gene: 8. The germline V gene has CDR1 LNHNV and CDR2 YYDKDF (reference sequence). The CDR3 here is CATSSEREGAQYF. The DNA for the CDR3 is TGTGCCACCAGCAGTGAAAGGGAGGGCGCGCAGTACTTC.

CDR3 region: CASSQGTGANYGYTF. The CDR3, as DNA: TGTGCCAGCAGCCAAGGGACAGGAGCTAACTATGGCTACACCTTC. The chain uses TRBV14 and TRBJ1-2; 7 bases agree with TRBD1. There are 15 residues in the CDR3. V gave up 1 base and J gave up 0 bases; unmatched junction bases: 2. Germline CDR1 is SGHDN and CDR2 is FVKESK.

The J gene is TRBJ2-5, the V gene TRBV5-4; 10 nucleotides agree with TRBD1. Germline V gene data show CDR1 as SGHNT and CDR2 as YYREEE (reference sequence). The length of the CDR3 is 15 residues. Germline trimming cut 4 bases from V and 2 bases from J; bases unmatched to any gene: 5. The CDR3 nucleotides are TGTGCCAGCAGCCCGACAGGGGGCTCACAAGAGACCCAGTACTTC. The encoded protein is CASSPTGGSQETQYF.

J is TRBJ1-5 and V is TRBV19; no definite D call. The germline gives CDR1 LNHDA, CDR2 SQIVND (reference sequence). CDR3 length equals 14 residues. The germline V and J ends were trimmed by 3 bases and 6 bases, with 12 bases remaining between them. CDR3 nucleotide sequence: TGTGCCAGTAGTATTGGTGGAGAGGGTCAGCCCCAGCATTTT. It encodes CASSIGGEGQPQHF.

The rearrangement uses TRBV30 and TRBJ2-7, with D hard to call. Trimming left V 8 bases short and J 2 bases short, with 16 bases between. This CDR3 comprises 13 residues. Germline V gives CDR1 GTSNPN, CDR2 SVGIG (reference sequence). The CDR3 is CAAERNIPYEQYF. The CDR3 DNA follows: TGTGCCGCGGAACGAAATATACCCTACGAGCAGTACTTC.

The chain couples TRBV6-5 to TRBJ2-1, with a tentative D call TRBD1 (6 bases). Trimming removed 6 bases at V and 4 bases at J, with 10 bases between. CDR3 length: 13 amino acids. The germline gives CDR1 MNHEY, CDR2 SVGAGI. CDR3 in DNA: TGTGCCAGCAGACAGGGACGATACAATGAGCAGTTCTTC. Amino acid sequence: CASRQGRYNEQFF.

The J gene is TRBJ1-3, the V gene TRBV30; maybe TRBD1 (5 bases). Trimming removed 5 bases from V and 3 bases from J, with 8 bases in between. The CDR3 is made up of 12 amino acids. Germline V gene sequence: CDR1 GTSNPN, CDR2 SVGIG (reference sequence). CDR3 sequence: CAWSGLGNTIYF. The CDR3 region has the DNA TGTGCCTGGTCGGGACTTGGAAACACCATATATTTT.

This sequence joins TRBV5-1 and TRBJ2-3, with D maybe TRBD1 (6 bases). The CDR3 loop spans 17 amino acids. From germline, CDR1 is SGHRS and CDR2 YFSETQ. V was shortened by 4 bases and J by 1 base, with 19 bases between the two germline ends. The CDR3 sequence: CASSPDPRDTGTDTQYF. The CDR3 coding sequence is TGCGCCAGCAGCCCCGACCCCCGGGACACCGGCACAGATACGCAGTATTTT.

This clone was recorded only once. The rearrangement uses TRBV6-5 and TRBJ2-7, with D possibly being TRBD2 (6 bases). The germline gives CDR1 MNHEY, CDR2 SVGAGI. Deletions cut 4 bases from V and 10 bases from J, with 11 bases between. The CDR3 runs to 11 residues. The DNA for the CDR3 is TGTGCCAGCAGTTCCTTGGGGGGACAGTACTTC. It specifies CASSSLGGQYF.

The chain joins TRBV27 to TRBJ2-1, with 14 positions matching TRBD2. V was pared by 4 bases and J by 4 bases, with 6 bases of the junction left unmatched. This CDR3 has 17 amino acids. Germline V gives CDR1 MNHEY, CDR2 SMNVEV (reference sequence). The CDR3 spells CASSSGTSGSRYNEQFF. In DNA form, the CDR3 reads TGTGCCAGCAGTTCCGGGACTAGCGGGAGTCGGTACAATGAGCAGTTCTTC.

The V call is TRBV15, the J call TRBJ1-1, with 10 nucleotides matching TRBD1. Germline CDR1 reads LNHNV; CDR2 reads YYDKDF (reference sequence). CDR3 length: 15 residues. The V and J ends lost 5 bases and 2 bases, in that order; junction bases with no gene match: 5. CDR3 sequence reads: CATSARDRGNTEAFF. CDR3 coding DNA: TGTGCCACCAGCGCTCGGGACAGGGGAAACACTGAAGCTTTCTTT.

The V call is TRBV7-9, the J call TRBJ2-1; possible D gene TRBD1, 5 bases. Trimming took 1 base from V and 10 from J, leaving 11 bases between them. Germline V lookup: CDR1 SEHNR, CDR2 FQNEAQ (reference sequence). The CDR3 has 13 residues. CDR3 residues: CASSLEGPPEQFF. In nucleotides, the CDR3 is TGTGCCAGCAGCTTAGAGGGGCCCCCAGAGCAGTTCTTC.

The gene calls are TRBV19 and TRBJ1-1, with a tentative D call TRBD1 (5 bases). CDR3 length equals 13 residues. The germline V gene encodes CDR1 LNHDA and CDR2 SQIVND (reference sequence). Trimming stripped 9 bases from V and 4 bases from J, with 15 bases between. The CDR3 protein is CASRGRGITEAFF. CDR3 DNA sequence: TGTGCCAGCCGAGGGCGGGGGATCACTGAAGCTTTCTTT.

This rearrangement joins TRBV19 to TRBJ2-7, with 10 positions matching TRBD2. V dropped 3 bases and J dropped 0; count of bases not matched to a gene: 5. The CDR3 runs 16 residues. The germline V gene encodes CDR1 LNHDA and CDR2 SQIVND (reference sequence). This chain's CDR3 is CASSIGTSASSYEQYF. The DNA for the CDR3 is TGTGCCAGTAGTATCGGGACTAGCGCTAGCTCCTACGAGCAGTACTTC.

The J gene is TRBJ1-5, the V gene TRBV7-8, with D maybe TRBD1 (5 bases). The CDR3 runs 17 residues. Trimming left V 0 bases short and J 1 base short, with 13 bases between. Germline V gene data show CDR1 as SGHVS and CDR2 as FQNEAQ. The CDR3: CASSLAGRGYSNQPQHF. In DNA form, the CDR3 reads TGTGCCAGCAGCTTAGCGGGTAGGGGTTACAGCAATCAGCCCCAGCATTTT. The entire variable domain, with the rest obtained from reference TRBV7-8 and TRBJ1-5, is as follows: GAGVSQSPRYKVAKRGQDVALRCDPISGHVSLFWYQQALGQGPEFLTYFQNEAQLDKSGLPSDRFFAERPEGSVSTLKIQRTQQEDSAVYLCASSLAGRGYSNQPQHFGDGTRLSIL.

This chain connects TRBV6-5 to TRBJ2-3, with TRBD1 matching over 9 bases. The CDR3 runs to 14 residues. V gave up 5 bases and J gave up 1 base; unmatched junction bases: 1. Germline CDR1 is MNHEY and CDR2 is SVGAGI. CDR3 coding DNA: TGTGCCAGCAGTAACAGGGGGCGCACAGATACGCAGTATTTT. Protein sequence: CASSNRGRTDTQYF.

V and J are TRBV30 and TRBJ1-6, with D possibly being TRBD1 (5 bases). V lost 1 base to trimming and J lost 9 bases, with 10 bases between them. Germline CDR1 GTSNPN, CDR2 SVGIG (reference sequence). CDR3 size: 13 residues. The CDR3, as DNA: TGTGCCTGGAGTGGGGACGGGAGTTCACCCCTCCACTTT. Its translation is CAWSGDGSSPLHF.

This rearrangement joins TRBV19 to TRBJ1-1; D remains unclear. The germline V gene encodes CDR1 LNHDA and CDR2 SQIVND (reference sequence). Trimming stripped 7 bases from V and 5 bases from J, with 17 bases between. The CDR3 runs 14 residues. CDR3: CASNPMRAGTEAFF. The CDR3 bases are TGTGCCAGTAATCCGATGAGGGCCGGGACTGAAGCTTTCTTT.

This rearrangement joins TRBV6-5 to TRBJ2-7; TRBD1 is a possible D gene (5 bases). The CDR3 totals 14 residues. Trimming removed 0 bases at V and 4 bases at J, with 10 bases between. Germline loops: CDR1 MNHEY, CDR2 SVGAGI. The CDR3 DNA sequence: TGTGCCAGCAGTTACTCACAGGTTCCTTACGAGCAGTACTTC. Its protein product is CASSYSQVPYEQYF.

The V call is TRBV11-1, the J call TRBJ1-1; TRBD1 matches at 7 bases. The V and J ends lost 5 bases and 6 bases, in that order; junction bases with no gene match: 6. The CDR3 extends over 13 amino acids. The germline V gene encodes CDR1 SGHAT and CDR2 FQDESV (reference sequence). Here the CDR3 DNA reads TGTGCCAGCAGCCCCAGGGGGGCGTCTGAAGCTTTCTTT. It is translated as CASSPRGASEAFF.

The chain carries TRBV29-1 and TRBJ2-1; TRBD2 agrees at 7 bases. The CDR3 extends over 14 amino acids. With V trimmed by 5 bases and J by 7 bases, 11 bases remained unmatched. Germline loops: CDR1 SQVTM, CDR2 ANQGSEA. CDR3 in DNA: TGCAGCGTTACGACTAGCCTCAATGTTAATGAGCAGTTCTTC. It specifies CSVTTSLNVNEQFF.

The chain combines TRBV19 with TRBJ1-4; no clear D. The V gene lost 7 bases and the J gene lost 2 bases, with 17 bases spanning the gap. The CDR3 runs to 16 residues. Germline lookup yields CDR1 LNHDA and CDR2 SQIVND (reference sequence). This chain's CDR3 is CASTTLPAVTNEKLFF. The CDR3 nucleotides read TGTGCCAGTACCACACTACCTGCGGTTACTAATGAAAAACTGTTTTTT.